This entry lists 4 T cell receptor beta chains sequenced from one sample in a study of type 1 and type 2 diabetes patients. The PCR template was genomic DNA. Multiplex PCR with 30 forward and 13 reverse primers amplified the TCR beta CDR3. MiXCR was run by TCRdb on the multiplex PCR reads, yielding one entry per CDR3 protein. The table shows 250,000 or so distinct CDR3 sequences, with over 45% occurring only once. Sequenced sample: peripheral blood mononuclear cells (PBMCs). Every receptor here comes from a young man with type 2 diabetes.

In its sample, this clonotype was seen a few times. This chain connects TRBV2 to TRBJ1-4, with D unclear. This CDR3 comprises 14 residues. V was cut by 4 bases and J by 7 bases, with 13 bases left in between. The germline V gene has CDR1 SNHLY and CDR2 FYNNEI. The CDR3 DNA reads as TGTGCCAGCAGTGCGGGCACAGTTTCTGAAAAACTGTTTTTT. Translating it yields CASSAGTVSEKLFF.

This clonotype was seen many times. The rearrangement uses TRBV2 and TRBJ1-1; the D gene is possibly TRBD1 (5 bases). Trimming cost V 10 bases and J 9 bases, with 15 bases left between them. The CDR3 contains 11 residues. Germline V gives CDR1 SNHLY, CDR2 FYNNEI. CDR3: CATLPGTKAFF. CDR3 in DNA: TGTGCCACCCTACCTGGGACCAAAGCTTTCTTT.

This clonotype was found a few times. The chain carries TRBV12-3 or TRBV12-4 and TRBJ2-3; the D gene is possibly TRBD2 (5 bases). The V end was cut by 9 bases, the J end by 5 bases, with 18 bases between. The CDR3 runs 14 residues. CDR3 nucleotides: TGTGCCAGTAGTCTCCGGCCTGGAGGAGATACGCAGTATTTT. Translating gives CASSLRPGGDTQYF.

The chain combines TRBV10-2 with TRBJ1-5, with unresolved D. V lost 3 bases and J 1 base, leaving 10 bases between the germline ends. There are 15 residues in the CDR3. CDR1 WSHSY and CDR2 SAAADI come from the germline V gene. CDR3 in amino acids: CASSDWAVSNQPQHF. In nucleotides, the CDR3 is TGCGCCAGCAGTGATTGGGCAGTGAGCAATCAGCCCCAGCATTTT.